Presented here are 20 T cell receptor beta chains from one specimen sequenced in a study of blood T cell repertoires in COVID-19. Using immunoSEQ multiplex PCR, the repertoire was profiled, and TCRdb retains in-frame clones only, with some absent. The sample has fewer than 350,000 clones; about 90% are singletons. The specimen was PBMCs or T cells enriched from blood (not recorded which). These receptors were taken from a woman aged 30 to 39 with acute COVID-19.

The rearrangement joins TRBV30 to TRBJ2-6; D is undetermined. The V end lost 4 bases, the J end lost 1 base, and 8 bases lay between the germline ends. Per germline, CDR1 GTSNPN and CDR2 SVGIG (reference sequence). This CDR3 contains 14 residues. CDR3 region: CAWTLQSGANVLTF. CDR3 DNA sequence: TGTGCCTGGACCTTACAATCTGGGGCCAACGTCCTGACTTTC.

The CDR3 nucleotides read TGTGCCAGCTCACCACCAGGGGTCGAGACAAACACTGAAGCTTTCTTT. Its protein is CASSPPGVETNTEAFF. This chain links TRBV18 with TRBJ1-1; D is possibly TRBD1 (5 bases). Germline V gene data show CDR1 as KGHSH and CDR2 as LQKENI. CDR3 length equals 16 residues. V lost 0 bases to trimming and J lost 2 bases, with 13 bases between them.

The rearrangement uses TRBV2 and TRBJ2-7, with 10 bases identical to TRBD2. Trimming took 7 bases from V and 4 from J; bases not matched to a gene: 13. Germline assignment: CDR1 SNHLY and CDR2 FYNNEI. The CDR3 runs 16 residues. The CDR3 spells CASKGSGRKLGYEQYF. Written as DNA, the CDR3 is TGTGCCAGCAAAGGTAGCGGGAGGAAGTTGGGATACGAGCAGTACTTC.

Here the CDR3 DNA reads TGTGCCAGCAGTCCACTAGATTCATCCTACAATGAGCAGTTCTTC. This encodes CASSPLDSSYNEQFF. V gene TRBV6-5 combines with J gene TRBJ2-1, with TRBD2 as a possible D gene (5 bases). This CDR3 comprises 15 residues. Deletions cut 5 bases from V and 1 base from J, with 12 bases between. Per the germline V gene, CDR1 is MNHEY and CDR2 is SVGAGI.

This clone appeared a single time. The CDR3 DNA follows: TGTGCCATCAGGGACAGCTCGATGAACACTGAAGCTTTCTTT. The encoded protein is CAIRDSSMNTEAFF. The rearrangement uses TRBV10-3 and TRBJ1-1, with a tentative D call TRBD1 (6 bases). This CDR3 is built from 14 residues. V lost 6 bases to trimming and J lost 0 bases, with 11 bases between them. Germline CDR1 is ENHRY and CDR2 is SYGVKD.

The chain combines TRBV28 with TRBJ2-5; a weak D match, TRBD1 (5 bases). Germline CDR1 and CDR2: MDHEN and SYDVKM. V was pared by 10 bases and J by 4 bases, with 10 bases between. The CDR3 length is 11 residues. CDR3 residues: CAIGHGETQYF. The CDR3, as DNA: TGTGCCATCGGACACGGAGAGACCCAGTACTTC.

This rearrangement joins TRBV7-6 to TRBJ2-3; TRBD1 might be the D (5 bases). Germline V gene sequence: CDR1 SGHVS, CDR2 FNYEAQ. There are 16 residues in the CDR3. The V gene lost 1 base and the J gene lost 2 bases, with 13 bases spanning the gap. CDR3 protein: CASSLDQGRVTDTQYF. The CDR3 nucleotides are TGTGCCAGCAGCTTAGATCAGGGCCGGGTCACAGATACGCAGTATTTT.

This chain links TRBV28 with TRBJ2-1, with TRBD1 matching 9 bases. V lost 6 bases to trimming and J lost 4 bases; unmatched junction nucleotides: 4. The CDR3 spans 14 residues. The germline CDR1 and CDR2 sequences are MDHEN and SYDVKM. This CDR3 is CASSRQGGYNEQFF. CDR3 bases: TGTGCCAGCAGCCGACAGGGGGGATACAATGAGCAGTTCTTC.

V is TRBV7-9 and J is TRBJ2-7; 8 bases agree with TRBD1. This CDR3 is 16 amino acids long. V shed 1 base, J shed 0 bases, and the junction held 5 bases outside the gene matches. Per germline, CDR1 SEHNR and CDR2 FQNEAQ (reference sequence). The CDR3 region is CASSLGRQGSSYEQYF. CDR3 sequence (DNA): TGTGCCAGCAGCTTAGGGAGACAGGGGAGCTCCTACGAGCAGTACTTC.

V usage is TRBV7-9 and J usage is TRBJ2-4; maybe TRBD1 (5 bases). Germline-derived CDR1 and CDR2 are SEHNR and FQNEAQ (reference sequence). CDR3 length: 13 residues. Trimming stripped 2 bases from V and 12 bases from J, with 14 bases between. The CDR3 nucleotides read TGTGCCAGCAGCTTATTCCCGACAGAACATCAGTACTTC. It encodes CASSLFPTEHQYF.

This rearrangement joins TRBV30 to TRBJ1-2; 10 nucleotides agree with TRBD1. CDR3 length: 13 amino acids. Germline-derived CDR1 and CDR2 are GTSNPN and SVGIG (reference sequence). The V and J ends lost 2 bases and 6 bases, in that order; junction bases with no gene match: 3. The CDR3 nucleotides are TGTGCCTGGAGTATAGGACAGGGGGATGGCTACACCTTC. Translating it yields CAWSIGQGDGYTF.

The V gene is TRBV30, the J gene TRBJ1-3, with no clear D. The CDR3 length is 12 residues. Trimming cost V 5 bases and J 1 base, with 6 bases left between them. Germline CDR1 reads GTSNPN; CDR2 reads SVGIG (reference sequence). The CDR3 coding sequence is TGTGCCTGGGGTTCTTCTGGAAACACCATATATTTT. Encoded protein: CAWGSSGNTIYF.

The chain joins TRBV10-3 to TRBJ2-7, with unresolved D. V shed 0 bases and J shed 6 bases, with 12 bases lying between them. The CDR3 is 14 amino acids. The germline CDR1 and CDR2 sequences are ENHRY and SYGVKD. CDR3 sequence reads: CAISESTNIGEQYF. As DNA, the CDR3 is TGTGCCATCAGTGAGTCGACAAATATAGGCGAGCAGTACTTC.

The chain carries TRBV4-3 and TRBJ1-2; D gene ambiguous. Germline-derived CDR1 and CDR2 are LGHNA and YSLEER. V gave up 0 bases and J gave up 1 base, with 9 bases separating them. The CDR3 sequence is 15 residues long. The CDR3 nucleotides are TGCGCCAGCAGCCAAGATCGAGCTATTAACTATGGCTACACCTTC. This gives the protein CASSQDRAINYGYTF.

The J gene is TRBJ2-7, the V gene TRBV3-1 (or the pseudogene TRBV3-2); 10 bases match TRBD2. Germline V lookup: CDR1 LGHDT, CDR2 YNNKEL (reference sequence). V shed 3 bases and J 0 bases; nucleotides not matched to a gene: 2. The length of the CDR3 is 15 residues. The CDR3 here is CASSHLAGASYEQYF. The CDR3 nucleotides read TGTGCCAGCAGCCATCTAGCGGGAGCCTCCTACGAGCAGTACTTC.

The rearrangement links TRBV9 to TRBJ1-2; TRBD1 matches 9 bases. V shed 4 bases, J shed 1 base, and the junction held 5 bases outside the gene matches. Germline CDR1 SGDLS, CDR2 YYNGEE. This CDR3 has 15 residues. The CDR3 loop is CASSPEDRGNYGYTF. The CDR3 DNA reads TGTGCCAGCAGCCCGGAGGACAGGGGTAACTATGGCTACACCTTC.

There are a few counts of this clone. The chain carries TRBV19 and TRBJ1-5; 8 nucleotides agree with TRBD1. This CDR3 contains 15 residues. J gave up 3 bases and V 3 bases, and 4 bases lay outside the gene matches. Germline loops: CDR1 LNHDA, CDR2 SQIVND (reference sequence). This chain's CDR3 is CASSIVGQDNQPQHF. In nucleotides, the CDR3 is TGTGCCAGTAGTATCGTGGGACAGGACAATCAGCCCCAGCATTTT.

The chain couples TRBV7-6 to TRBJ1-5; 10 bases align to TRBD1. Germline lookup yields CDR1 SGHVS and CDR2 FNYEAQ. The length of the CDR3 is 14 residues. Unmatched junction bases numbered 4, after V lost 5 bases and J lost 6 bases. CDR3 DNA sequence: TGTGCCAGCAGCCCCGGGACAGGGGTTCAGCCCCAGCATTTT. It is translated as CASSPGTGVQPQHF.

The chain employs TRBV11-2 and TRBJ1-6; TRBD1 aligns across 7 bases. The V segment lost 4 bases and the J segment 7 bases; nucleotides outside the gene matches: 10. The length of the CDR3 is 16 residues. The germline V gene encodes CDR1 SGHAT and CDR2 FQNNGV. The CDR3: CASSSYRGSGNSPLHF. CDR3 nucleotide sequence: TGTGCCAGCAGCTCGTACAGGGGTTCCGGGAATTCACCCCTCCACTTT.

The chain joins TRBV2 to TRBJ2-1, with 7 bases identical to TRBD1. This CDR3 has 13 amino acids. CDR1 is SNHLY, CDR2 FYNNEI, per germline. V lost 2 bases and J lost 10; bases outside the gene matches: 5. The CDR3 region is CASSEIPGGEQFF. The DNA of the CDR3 is TGTGCCAGCAGTGAAATCCCAGGGGGAGAGCAGTTCTTC.